A selection of T cell receptor beta chains follows, all from one sample in a study of regulatory T cells in long-lasting Graves disease. Using its own MiXCR run on the multiplex PCR reads, TCRdb lists one record per CDR3 protein. The repertoire holds a few hundred thousand distinct CDR3 sequences, with 20% to 25% as singletons. Sample: peripheral blood mononuclear cells (PBMCs), taken when the disease was refractory, from a patient treated with antithyroid drugs. Receptor source: a female donor with Graves disease. Each CDR3 is given with its conserved first and last residue. Each record gives: clone size, J gene, D gene, V gene, CDR3 protein, CDR3 DNA. D genes are given only for firm matches. Not all rows give a size; the values are once, few, many and, for expanded clones, a class.

clone_size: many; j_call: TRBJ1-1; d_call: NA; v_call: TRBV29-1; cdr3_aa: CSAENPSTEAFF; cdr3_nt: TGCAGCGCCGAGAATCCGAGCACTGAAGCTTTCTTT
clone_size: NA; j_call: TRBJ1-2; d_call: NA; v_call: TRBV4-1; cdr3_aa: CASSQVGGQGNYGYTF; cdr3_nt: TGCGCCAGCAGCCAAGTCGGCGGGCAGGGTAACTATGGCTACACCTTC
clone_size: NA; j_call: TRBJ1-3; d_call: NA; v_call: TRBV20-1; cdr3_aa: CSASPSTALSGNTIYF; cdr3_nt: TGCAGTGCTAGCCCATCGACAGCACTCTCTGGAAACACCATATATTTT
clone_size: many; j_call: TRBJ1-1; d_call: NA; v_call: TRBV5-1; cdr3_aa: CASSQGVDTEAFF; cdr3_nt: TGCGCCAGCAGCCAGGGTGTTGACACTGAAGCTTTCTTT
clone_size: many; j_call: TRBJ2-5; d_call: NA; v_call: TRBV6-1; cdr3_aa: CASSEAMTGWGETQYF; cdr3_nt: TGTGCCAGCAGTGAAGCTATGACAGGATGGGGAGAGACCCAGTACTTC
clone_size: NA; j_call: TRBJ2-5; d_call: TRBD2; v_call: TRBV9; cdr3_aa: CASSEGGQERGGETQYF; cdr3_nt: TGTGCCAGCAGCGAGGGAGGGCAGGAAAGGGGTGGAGAGACCCAGTACTTC
clone_size: NA; j_call: TRBJ2-7; d_call: TRBD1; v_call: TRBV14; cdr3_aa: CASSQAQGPQYF; cdr3_nt: TGTGCCAGCAGCCAAGCACAGGGGCCGCAGTACTTC
clone_size: few; j_call: TRBJ1-1; d_call: NA; v_call: TRBV18; cdr3_aa: CASSPPTPSPEAFF; cdr3_nt: TGTGCCAGCTCACCACCGACACCGTCCCCTGAAGCTTTCTTT
clone_size: NA; j_call: TRBJ2-1; d_call: TRBD1; v_call: TRBV28; cdr3_aa: CASSSQPGTGGNEQFF; cdr3_nt: TGTGCCAGCAGTTCCCAGCCCGGGACAGGGGGCAATGAGCAGTTCTTC
clone_size: few; j_call: TRBJ2-1; d_call: TRBD2; v_call: TRBV11-2; cdr3_aa: CASRDTGTSGYNEQFF; cdr3_nt: TGTGCCAGCAGGGACACCGGGACTAGCGGCTACAATGAGCAGTTCTTC
clone_size: many; j_call: TRBJ2-5; d_call: NA; v_call: TRBV15; cdr3_aa: CATSRVAGQETQYF; cdr3_nt: TGTGCCACCAGCAGAGTTGCGGGGCAAGAGACCCAGTACTTC
clone_size: few; j_call: TRBJ2-5; d_call: TRBD2; v_call: TRBV4-1; cdr3_aa: CASSQHISGGAQETQYF; cdr3_nt: TGCGCCAGCAGCCAACACATCAGCGGGGGGGCCCAAGAGACCCAGTACTTC
clone_size: many; j_call: TRBJ2-5; d_call: NA; v_call: TRBV7-8; cdr3_aa: CASSPDPDSAQETQYF; cdr3_nt: TGTGCCAGCAGCCCGGACCCGGATTCGGCACAAGAGACCCAGTACTTC